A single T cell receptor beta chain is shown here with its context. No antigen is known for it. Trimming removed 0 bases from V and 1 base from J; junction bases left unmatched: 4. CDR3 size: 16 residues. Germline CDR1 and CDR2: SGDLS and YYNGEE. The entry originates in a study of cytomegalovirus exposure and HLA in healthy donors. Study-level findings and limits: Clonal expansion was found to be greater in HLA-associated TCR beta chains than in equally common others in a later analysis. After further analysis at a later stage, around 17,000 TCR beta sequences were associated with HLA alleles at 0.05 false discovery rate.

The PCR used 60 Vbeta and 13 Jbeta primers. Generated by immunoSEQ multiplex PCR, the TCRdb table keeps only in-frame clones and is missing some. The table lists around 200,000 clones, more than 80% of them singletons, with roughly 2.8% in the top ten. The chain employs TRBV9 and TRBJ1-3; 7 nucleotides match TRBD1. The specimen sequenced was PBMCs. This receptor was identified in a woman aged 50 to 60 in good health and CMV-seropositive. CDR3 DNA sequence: TGTGCCAGCAGCGTAGAACAGGGGACGTCTGGAAACACCATATATTTT. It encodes CASSVEQGTSGNTIYF.